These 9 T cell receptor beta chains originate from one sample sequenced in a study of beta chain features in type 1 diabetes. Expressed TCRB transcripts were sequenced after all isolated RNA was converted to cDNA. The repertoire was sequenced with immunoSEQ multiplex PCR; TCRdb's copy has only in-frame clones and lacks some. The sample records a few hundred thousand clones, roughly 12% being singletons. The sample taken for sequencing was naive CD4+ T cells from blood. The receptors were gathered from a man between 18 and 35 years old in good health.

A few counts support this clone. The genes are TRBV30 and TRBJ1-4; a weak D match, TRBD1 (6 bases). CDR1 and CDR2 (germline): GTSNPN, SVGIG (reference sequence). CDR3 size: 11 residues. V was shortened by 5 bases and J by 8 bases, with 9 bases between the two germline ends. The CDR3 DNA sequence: TGTGCCTGGGGGACAAGGGAAAAACTGTTTTTT. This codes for CAWGTREKLFF.

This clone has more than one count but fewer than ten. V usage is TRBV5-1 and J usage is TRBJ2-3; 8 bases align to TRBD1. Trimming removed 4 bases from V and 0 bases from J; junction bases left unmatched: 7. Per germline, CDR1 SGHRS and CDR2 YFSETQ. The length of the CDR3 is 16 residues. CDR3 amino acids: CASSLRTGISTDTQYF. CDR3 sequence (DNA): TGCGCCAGCAGCCTGCGGACAGGGATAAGCACAGATACGCAGTATTTT. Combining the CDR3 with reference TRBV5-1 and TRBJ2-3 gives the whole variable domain KAGVTQTPRYLIKTRGQQVTLSCSPISGHRSVSWYQQTPGQGLQFLFEYFSETQRNKGNFPGRFSGRQFSNSRSEMNVSTLELGDSALYLCASSLRTGISTDTQYFGPGTRLTVL.

This CDR3 is CASSERRAYGYTF. In DNA, the CDR3 is TGTGCCAGCAGTGAACGGAGGGCCTATGGCTACACCTTC. The chain uses TRBV25-1 and TRBJ1-2; D gene ambiguous. Germline-derived CDR1 and CDR2 are MGHDK and SYGVNS. V was trimmed by 2 bases and J by 4 bases, leaving 8 bases between them. This CDR3 is 13 amino acids long.

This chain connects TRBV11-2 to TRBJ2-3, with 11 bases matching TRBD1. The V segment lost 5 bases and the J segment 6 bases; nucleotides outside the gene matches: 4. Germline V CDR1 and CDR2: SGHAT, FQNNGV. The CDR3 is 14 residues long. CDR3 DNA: TGTGCCAGCAGCAAGGGACAGGGGGTGGATACGCAGTATTTT. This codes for CASSKGQGVDTQYF.

The CDR3 region is CASSRDRVGGYTF. In DNA, the CDR3 is TGCGCCAGCAGCCGTGACAGGGTAGGAGGCTACACCTTC. The chain uses TRBV5-1 and TRBJ1-2, with 7 bases aligning to TRBD1. The CDR3 extends over 13 amino acids. Germline lookup yields CDR1 SGHRS and CDR2 YFSETQ. V trimming: 4 bases; J trimming: 8 bases; junction bases outside the gene matches: 8.

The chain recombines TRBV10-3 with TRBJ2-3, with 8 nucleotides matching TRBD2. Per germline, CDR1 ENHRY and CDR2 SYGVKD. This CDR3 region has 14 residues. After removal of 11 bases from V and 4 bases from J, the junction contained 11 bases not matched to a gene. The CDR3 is CASGASGSADTQYF. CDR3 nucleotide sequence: TGTGCCTCAGGGGCAAGCGGGAGCGCAGATACGCAGTATTTT.

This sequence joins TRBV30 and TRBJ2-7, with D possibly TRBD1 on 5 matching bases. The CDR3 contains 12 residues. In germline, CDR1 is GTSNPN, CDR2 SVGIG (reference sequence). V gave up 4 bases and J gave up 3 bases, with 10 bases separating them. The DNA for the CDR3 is TGTGCCTGGACCCAGGGCCTCTACGAGCAGTACTTC. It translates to CAWTQGLYEQYF.

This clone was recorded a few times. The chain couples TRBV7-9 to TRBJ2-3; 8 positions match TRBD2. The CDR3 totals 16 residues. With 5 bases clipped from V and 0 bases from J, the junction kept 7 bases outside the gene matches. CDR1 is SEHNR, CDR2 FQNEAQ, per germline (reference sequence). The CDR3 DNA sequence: TGTGCCAGCAGCCCCGGACTAGCAATAAGCACAGATACGCAGTATTTT. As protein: CASSPGLAISTDTQYF.

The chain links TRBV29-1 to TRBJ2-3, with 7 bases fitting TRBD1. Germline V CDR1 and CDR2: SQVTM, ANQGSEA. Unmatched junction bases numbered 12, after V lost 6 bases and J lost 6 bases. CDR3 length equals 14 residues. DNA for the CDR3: TGCAGCGTCGATGCCCGGACAGGCGGGGATACGCAGTATTTT. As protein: CSVDARTGGDTQYF.